Listed here are 5 T cell receptor beta chains from one sample, sequenced in a study of tumor and adjacent non-tumor tissue in lung cancer. RNA was extracted from bulk tissue without any cell sorting. Distant lung tissue was collected more than 3 cm away from the tumor edge. TCRbeta libraries were built with three rounds of nested PCR, modified from ARM-PCR. TCRdb fed the multiplex PCR reads into MiXCR, producing one record per CDR3 protein. The top ten hold around 28% of the sample, which has about 48,000 distinct CDR3 sequences, 64% seen once. The source material was distant non-tumor lung tissue. All receptors come from a woman aged 70-85 years with non-small cell lung cancer.

Points on this clonotype: A junction end diverges from the germline sequence, so it may reflect a read error. The V gene is TRBV7-3, the J gene TRBJ2-2, with 11 positions matching TRBD2. The germline CDR1 and CDR2 sequences are SGHTA and FQGTGA. The CDR3 runs 17 residues. CDR3 nucleotide sequence: TGTGCCAGCAGCCTATCCCCTAGCGGGAGGAACACCCGGGAGCTGTTTTTT. Translating gives CASSLSPSGRNTRELFF.

About this clonotype itself: A read error may explain this, as a much larger clone is one base away. The chain uses TRBV28 and TRBJ2-5; D might be TRBD1 (6 bases). Germline V gene lookup returns CDR1 MDHEN and CDR2 SYDVKM. The CDR3 spans 12 residues. CDR3 coding DNA: TGTGCCAGCAGAGGACAGCAAGAGGCCCAGTACTTC. This sequence encodes CASRGQQEAQYF. The full variable domain, with the rest looked up from reference TRBV28 and TRBJ2-5, is DVKVTQSSRYLVKRTGEKVFLECVQDMDHENMFWYRQDPGLGLRLIYFSYDVKMKEKGDIPEGYSVSREKKERFSLILESASTNQTSMYLCASRGQQEAQYFGPGTRLLVL.

The chain's CDR3 is CASSGGNGRESSYNEQFF. The CDR3 bases are TGTGCCAGTAGTGGGGGTAACGGGAGGGAGAGCTCCTACAATGAGCAGTTCTTC. The V and J genes are TRBV28 and TRBJ2-1; 8 bases fit TRBD2. CDR1 is MDHEN and CDR2 is SYDVKM in the germline V gene. The trim removed 9 bases at V and 0 bases at J, leaving 16 bases unmatched. This CDR3 spans 18 amino acids.

In the case of this clonotype: The junction does not match germline at one end; this may be a read error. The chain is built from TRBV28 and TRBJ2-1; TRBD2 matches 9 bases. The CDR3 is 16 residues long. Looked up from germline, CDR1 is MDHEN and CDR2 is SYDVKM. The CDR3 coding sequence is TGTGCCAGCAGTTTACCGACTAGCGGAGCCGACAATGAGCAGCTCTTC. Protein product: CASSLPTSGADNEQLF.

V gene TRBV11-1 combines with J gene TRBJ2-7; D is perhaps TRBD2 (5 bases). The CDR3 is 12 residues long. V gave up 4 bases and J gave up 11 bases, with 15 bases separating them. Looked up from germline, CDR1 is SGHAT and CDR2 is FQDESV (reference sequence). CDR3 loop: CASSSIGRVKYF. CDR3 DNA sequence: TGTGCCAGCAGCTCGATAGGGAGAGTGAAGTACTTC. Full variable domain (remainder filled in from reference TRBV11-1 and TRBJ2-7): EAEVAQSPRYKITEKSQAVAFWCDPISGHATLYWYRQILGQGPELLVQFQDESVVDDSQLPKDRFSAERLKGVDSTLKIQPAELGDSAMYLCASSSIGRVKYFGPGTRLTVT.